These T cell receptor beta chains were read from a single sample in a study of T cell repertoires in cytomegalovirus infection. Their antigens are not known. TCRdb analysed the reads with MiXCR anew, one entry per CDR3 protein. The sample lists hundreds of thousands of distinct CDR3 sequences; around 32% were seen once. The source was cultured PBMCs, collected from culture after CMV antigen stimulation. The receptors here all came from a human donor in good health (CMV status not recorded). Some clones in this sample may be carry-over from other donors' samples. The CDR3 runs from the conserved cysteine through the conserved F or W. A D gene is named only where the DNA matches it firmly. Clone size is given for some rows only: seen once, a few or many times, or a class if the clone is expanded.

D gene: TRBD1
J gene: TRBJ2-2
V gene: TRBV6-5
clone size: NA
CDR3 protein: CATQTGGIRYVPGELFF
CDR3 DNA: TGTGCCACTCAGACAGGGGGCATACGATATGTCCCCGGGGAGCTGTTTTTT

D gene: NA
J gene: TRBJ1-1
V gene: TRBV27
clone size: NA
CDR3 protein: CASSHQTLGDTEAFF
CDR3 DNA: TGTGCCAGCAGTCACCAGACCCTGGGGGACACTGAAGCTTTCTTT

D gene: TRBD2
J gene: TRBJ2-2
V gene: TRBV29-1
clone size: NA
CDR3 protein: CSVEAPAGGFGELFF
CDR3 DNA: TGCAGCGTTGAAGCACCGGCGGGGGGGTTCGGGGAGCTGTTTTTT

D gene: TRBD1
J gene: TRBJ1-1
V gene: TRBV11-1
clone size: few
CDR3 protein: CASSWTGWTEAFF
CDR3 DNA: TGTGCCAGCAGCTGGACAGGTTGGACTGAAGCTTTCTTT

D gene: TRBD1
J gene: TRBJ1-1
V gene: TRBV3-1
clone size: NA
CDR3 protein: CASSQLGQGIAYTEAFF
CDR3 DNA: TGTGCCAGCAGCCAATTAGGACAGGGGATTGCGTACACTGAAGCTTTCTTT

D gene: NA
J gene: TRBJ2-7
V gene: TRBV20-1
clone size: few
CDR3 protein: CSASKGGSSYEQYF
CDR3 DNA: TGCAGTGCCTCCAAGGGGGGGAGCTCCTACGAGCAGTACTTC

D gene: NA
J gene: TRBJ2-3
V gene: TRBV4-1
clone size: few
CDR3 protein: CASSPGVEDTQYF
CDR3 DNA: TGCGCCAGCAGCCCAGGAGTGGAAGATACGCAGTATTTT

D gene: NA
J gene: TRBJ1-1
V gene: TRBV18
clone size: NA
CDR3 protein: CASSPEQRLGAFF
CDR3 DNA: TGTGCCAGCTCACCCGAACAGAGACTCGGGGCTTTCTTT

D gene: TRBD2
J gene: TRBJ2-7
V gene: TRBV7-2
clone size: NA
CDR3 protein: CASSAGLADYEQYF
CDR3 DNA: TGTGCCAGCAGCGCGGGACTAGCGGACTACGAGCAGTACTTC

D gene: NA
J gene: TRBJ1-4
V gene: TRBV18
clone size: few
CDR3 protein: CASSRRHPSTNEKLFF
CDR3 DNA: TGTGCCAGCTCACGAAGACACCCTTCAACTAATGAAAAACTGTTTTTT

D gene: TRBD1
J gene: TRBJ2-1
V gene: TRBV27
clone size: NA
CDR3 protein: CASSPWGTGPIYNEQFF
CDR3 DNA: TGTGCCAGCAGCCCTTGGGGGACAGGGCCTATATACAATGAGCAGTTCTTC

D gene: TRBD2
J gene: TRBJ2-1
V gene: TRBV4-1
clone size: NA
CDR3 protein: CASSQYPGLGYNEQFF
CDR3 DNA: TGCGCCAGCAGCCAATACCCGGGACTAGGCTACAATGAGCAGTTCTTC

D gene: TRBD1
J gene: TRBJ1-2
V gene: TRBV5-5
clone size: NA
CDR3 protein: CASSETGGSGYGYTF
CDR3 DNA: TGTGCCAGCAGCGAGACAGGGGGCAGCGGATATGGCTACACCTTC

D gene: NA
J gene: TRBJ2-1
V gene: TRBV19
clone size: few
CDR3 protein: CASSSQLAGVNYNEQFF
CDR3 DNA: TGTGCCAGTAGTAGCCAACTAGCTGGTGTGAACTACAATGAGCAGTTCTTC

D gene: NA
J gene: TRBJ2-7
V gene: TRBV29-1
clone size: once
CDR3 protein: CSVGGIYYEQYF
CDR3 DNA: TGCAGCGTTGGAGGCATCTACTACGAGCAGTACTTC

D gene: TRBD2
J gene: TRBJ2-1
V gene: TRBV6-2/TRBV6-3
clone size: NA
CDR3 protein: CASSFPLRLAGVYEQFF
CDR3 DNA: TGTGCCAGCAGTTTCCCCCTCAGGCTAGCGGGAGTCTATGAGCAGTTCTTC

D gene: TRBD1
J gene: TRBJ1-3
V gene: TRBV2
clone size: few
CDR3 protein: CASRGQVLGNTIYF
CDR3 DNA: TGTGCCAGCAGGGGACAGGTGTTGGGGAACACCATATATTTT

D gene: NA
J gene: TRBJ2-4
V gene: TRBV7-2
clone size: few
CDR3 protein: CASSLFQAKNIQYF
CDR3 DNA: TGTGCCAGCAGCTTATTCCAGGCCAAAAACATTCAGTACTTC

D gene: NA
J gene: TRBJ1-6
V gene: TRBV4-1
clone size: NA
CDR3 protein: CASRGGGRSPLHF
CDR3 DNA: TGCGCCAGCAGGGGGGGGGGCCGTTCACCCCTCCACTTT

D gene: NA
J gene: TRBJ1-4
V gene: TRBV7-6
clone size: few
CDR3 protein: CASEKGILPGKLFF
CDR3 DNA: TGTGCCAGCGAAAAAGGGATCCTCCCGGGAAAACTGTTTTTT

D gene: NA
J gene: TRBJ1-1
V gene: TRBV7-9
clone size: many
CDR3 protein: CASSEPGDFLDGTEAFF
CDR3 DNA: TGTGCCAGCAGTGAACCGGGGGACTTTCTTGATGGCACTGAAGCTTTCTTT

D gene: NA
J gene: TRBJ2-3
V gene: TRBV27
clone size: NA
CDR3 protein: CASSLSRGADTQYF
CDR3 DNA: TGTGCCAGCAGTTTATCGAGGGGTGCAGATACGCAGTATTTT

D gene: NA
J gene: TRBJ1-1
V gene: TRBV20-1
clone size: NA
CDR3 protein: CSASRGTEAFF
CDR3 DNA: TGCAGTGCTAGTCGAGGCACTGAAGCTTTCTTT

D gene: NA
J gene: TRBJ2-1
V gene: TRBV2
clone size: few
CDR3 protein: CASTRGASYNEQFF
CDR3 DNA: TGTGCCAGCACCAGAGGGGCATCCTACAATGAGCAGTTCTTC

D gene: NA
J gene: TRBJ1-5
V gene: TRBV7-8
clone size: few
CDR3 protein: CASSLGFFVAANQPQHF
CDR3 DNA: TGTGCCAGCAGCTTAGGTTTCTTCGTGGCAGCCAATCAGCCCCAGCATTTT

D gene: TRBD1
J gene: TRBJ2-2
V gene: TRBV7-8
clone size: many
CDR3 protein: CASSLRQGYSTGELFF
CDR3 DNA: TGTGCCAGCAGCCTACGACAGGGGTACTCCACCGGGGAGCTGTTTTTT

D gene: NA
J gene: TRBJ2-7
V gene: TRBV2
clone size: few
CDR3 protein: CASVQAAYEQYF
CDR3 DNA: TGTGCCAGCGTGCAGGCCGCCTACGAGCAGTACTTC

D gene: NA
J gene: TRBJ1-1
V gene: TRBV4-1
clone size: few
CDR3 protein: CASSQRDRNTEAFF
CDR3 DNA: TGCGCCAGCAGCCAGCGAGACAGGAACACTGAAGCTTTCTTT

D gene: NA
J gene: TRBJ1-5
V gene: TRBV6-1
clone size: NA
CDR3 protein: CASRAGTQPMPQHF
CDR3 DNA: TGTGCCAGCAGGGCCGGGACCCAACCGATGCCCCAGCATTTT

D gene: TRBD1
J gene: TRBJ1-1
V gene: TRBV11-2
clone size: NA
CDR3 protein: CASSLVGTGDTEAFF
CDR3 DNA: TGTGCCAGCAGCTTAGTGGGGACAGGGGACACTGAAGCTTTCTTT

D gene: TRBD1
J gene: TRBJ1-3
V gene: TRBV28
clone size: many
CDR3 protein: CASRAGGRNTIYF
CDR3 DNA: TGTGCCAGCAGAGCAGGGGGTCGGAACACCATATATTTT

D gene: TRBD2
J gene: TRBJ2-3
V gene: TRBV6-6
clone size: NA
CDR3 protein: CASSYSLAGGSTDTQYF
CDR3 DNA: TGTGCCAGCAGTTACTCTCTAGCGGGGGGTAGCACAGATACGCAGTATTTT

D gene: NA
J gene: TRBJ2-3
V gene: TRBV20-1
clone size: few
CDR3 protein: CSARDAGLDEDTQYF
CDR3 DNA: TGCAGTGCTAGAGACGCCGGACTGGACGAGGATACGCAGTATTTT

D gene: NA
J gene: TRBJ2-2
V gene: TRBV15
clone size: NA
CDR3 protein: CATSSFLSVLHSQTTNTGELFF
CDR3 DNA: TGTGCCACCAGCAGTTTCCTTTCTGTCCTGCATTCACAGACAACGAACACCGGGGAGCTGTTTTTT

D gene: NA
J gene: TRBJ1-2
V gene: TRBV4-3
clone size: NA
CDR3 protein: CASSQGGGGTYGYTF
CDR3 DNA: TGCGCCAGCAGCCAAGGCGGGGGGGGGACCTATGGCTACACCTTC

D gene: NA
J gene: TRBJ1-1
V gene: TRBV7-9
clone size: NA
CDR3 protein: CASSPIIRKGTEAFF
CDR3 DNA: TGTGCCAGCAGCCCCATTATCCGGAAGGGCACTGAAGCTTTCTTT

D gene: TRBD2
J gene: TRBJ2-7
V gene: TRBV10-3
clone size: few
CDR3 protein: CAISESAGAYEQYF
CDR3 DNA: TGTGCCATCAGTGAGTCAGCGGGGGCCTACGAGCAGTACTTC

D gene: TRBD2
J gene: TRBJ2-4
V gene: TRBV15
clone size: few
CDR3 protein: CATSRGAGVSKNIQYF
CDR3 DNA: TGTGCCACCAGCAGAGGGGCGGGAGTGAGCAAAAACATTCAGTACTTC

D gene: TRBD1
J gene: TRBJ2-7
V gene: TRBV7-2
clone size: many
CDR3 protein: CASSSGQGGEQYF
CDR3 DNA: TGTGCCAGCAGCTCCGGACAGGGGGGCGAGCAGTACTTC

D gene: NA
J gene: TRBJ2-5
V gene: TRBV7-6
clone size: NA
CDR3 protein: CASQGADQETQYF
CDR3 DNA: TGTGCCAGCCAAGGGGCAGACCAAGAGACCCAGTACTTC

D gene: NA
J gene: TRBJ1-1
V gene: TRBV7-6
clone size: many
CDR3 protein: CASSCRAGEDTEAFF
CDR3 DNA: TGTGCCAGCAGCTGTCGAGCGGGGGAGGACACTGAAGCTTTCTTT

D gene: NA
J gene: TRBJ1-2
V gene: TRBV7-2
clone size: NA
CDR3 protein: CASSSDRGLIYGYTF
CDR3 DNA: TGTGCCAGCAGCTCCGACCGCGGACTGATATATGGCTACACCTTC

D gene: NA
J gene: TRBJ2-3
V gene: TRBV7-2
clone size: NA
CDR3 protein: CASSLGGYFNTDTQYF
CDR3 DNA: TGTGCCAGCAGCTTAGGGGGGTACTTTAACACAGATACGCAGTATTTT

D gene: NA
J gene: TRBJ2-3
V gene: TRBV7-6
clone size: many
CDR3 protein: CASSLAGSADTQYF
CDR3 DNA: TGTGCCAGCAGCTTAGCCGGGAGTGCCGATACGCAGTATTTT

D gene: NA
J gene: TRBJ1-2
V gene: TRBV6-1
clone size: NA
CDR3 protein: CATSRDFFGGYTF
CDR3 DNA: TGTGCCACGTCCAGGGATTTTTTCGGTGGCTACACCTTC

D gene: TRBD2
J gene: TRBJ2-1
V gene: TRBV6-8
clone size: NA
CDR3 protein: CASNKLAGVPSEQFF
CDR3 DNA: TGTGCCAGCAACAAACTAGCGGGGGTCCCAAGTGAGCAGTTCTTC

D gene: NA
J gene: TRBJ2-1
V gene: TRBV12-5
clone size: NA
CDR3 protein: CASGLAKPGNNEQFF
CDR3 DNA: TGTGCTAGTGGTTTAGCCAAGCCGGGCAACAATGAGCAGTTCTTC

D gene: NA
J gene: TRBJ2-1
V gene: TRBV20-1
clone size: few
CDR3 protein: CSAHGTDYNEQFF
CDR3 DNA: TGCAGTGCACACGGGACTGATTACAATGAGCAGTTCTTC

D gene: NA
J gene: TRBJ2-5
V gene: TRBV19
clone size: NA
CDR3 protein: CATLDSSFETQYF
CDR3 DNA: TGTGCCACTCTGGACAGCTCGTTTGAGACCCAGTACTTC

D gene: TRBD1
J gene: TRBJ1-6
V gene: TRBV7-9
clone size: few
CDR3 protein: CASRPDRDRSPLHF
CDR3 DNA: TGTGCCAGCAGGCCGGACAGGGATCGCTCACCCCTCCACTTT

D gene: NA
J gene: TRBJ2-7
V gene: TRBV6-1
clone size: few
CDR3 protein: CASRSAGGSSYEQYF
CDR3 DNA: TGTGCCAGCAGATCGGCAGGGGGGAGCTCCTACGAGCAGTACTTC

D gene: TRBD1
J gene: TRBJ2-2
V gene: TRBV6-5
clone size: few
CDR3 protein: CASSYARQGTGELFF
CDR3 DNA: TGTGCCAGCAGTTACGCCCGACAGGGGACCGGGGAGCTGTTTTTT